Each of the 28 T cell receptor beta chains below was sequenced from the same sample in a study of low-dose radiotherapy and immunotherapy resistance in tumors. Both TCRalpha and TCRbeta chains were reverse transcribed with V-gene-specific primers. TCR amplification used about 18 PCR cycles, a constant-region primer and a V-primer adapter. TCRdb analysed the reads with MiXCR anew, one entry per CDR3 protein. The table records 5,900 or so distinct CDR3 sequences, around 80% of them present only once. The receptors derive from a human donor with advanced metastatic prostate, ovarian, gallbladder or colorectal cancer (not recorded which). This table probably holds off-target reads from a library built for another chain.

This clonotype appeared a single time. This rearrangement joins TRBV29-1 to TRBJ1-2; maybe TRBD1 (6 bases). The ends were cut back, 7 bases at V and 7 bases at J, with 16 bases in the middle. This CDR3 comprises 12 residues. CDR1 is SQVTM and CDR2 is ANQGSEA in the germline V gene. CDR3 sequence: CSDTRGAGGYTF. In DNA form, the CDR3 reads TGCAGCGATACTAGGGGGGCGGGTGGCTACACCTTC.

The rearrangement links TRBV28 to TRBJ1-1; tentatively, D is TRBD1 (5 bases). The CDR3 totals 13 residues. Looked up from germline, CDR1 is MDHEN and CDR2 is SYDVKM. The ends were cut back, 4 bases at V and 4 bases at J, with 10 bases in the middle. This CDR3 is CASSWGRSTEAFF. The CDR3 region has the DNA TGTGCCAGCAGTTGGGGCAGGAGCACTGAAGCTTTCTTT. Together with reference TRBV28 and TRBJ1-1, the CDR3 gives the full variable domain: DVKVTQSSRYLVKRTGEKVFLECVQDMDHENMFWYRQDPGLGLRLIYFSYDVKMKEKGDIPEGYSVSREKKERFSLILESASTNQTSMYLCASSWGRSTEAFFGQGTRLTVV.

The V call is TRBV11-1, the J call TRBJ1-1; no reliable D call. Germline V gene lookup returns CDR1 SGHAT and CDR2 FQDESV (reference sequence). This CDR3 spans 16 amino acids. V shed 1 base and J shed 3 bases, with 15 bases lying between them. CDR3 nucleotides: TGTGCCAGCAGCTTAGTGGGCGGAACCAGAGACACTGAAGCTTTCTTT. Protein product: CASSLVGGTRDTEAFF.

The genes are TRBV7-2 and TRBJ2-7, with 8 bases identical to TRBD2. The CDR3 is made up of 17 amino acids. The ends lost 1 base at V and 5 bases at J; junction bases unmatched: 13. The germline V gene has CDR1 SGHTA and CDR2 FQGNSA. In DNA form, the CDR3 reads TGTGCCAGCAGCTTAGTACTACGGGGGGGGCCGCGGGACGAGCAGTACTTC. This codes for CASSLVLRGGPRDEQYF.

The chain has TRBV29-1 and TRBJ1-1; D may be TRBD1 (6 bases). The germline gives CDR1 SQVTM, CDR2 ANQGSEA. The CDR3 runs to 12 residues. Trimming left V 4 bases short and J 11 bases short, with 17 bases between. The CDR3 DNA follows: TGCAGCGTTGTTTACAGGGCTGAAGACGCTTTCTTT. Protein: CSVVYRAEDAFF.

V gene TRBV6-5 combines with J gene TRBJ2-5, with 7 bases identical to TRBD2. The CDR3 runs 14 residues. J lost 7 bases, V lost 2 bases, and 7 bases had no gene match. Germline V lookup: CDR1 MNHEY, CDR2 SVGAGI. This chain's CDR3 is CASSYPDGGGTQYF. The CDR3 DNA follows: TGTGCCAGCAGTTACCCCGACGGCGGGGGGACCCAGTACTTC.

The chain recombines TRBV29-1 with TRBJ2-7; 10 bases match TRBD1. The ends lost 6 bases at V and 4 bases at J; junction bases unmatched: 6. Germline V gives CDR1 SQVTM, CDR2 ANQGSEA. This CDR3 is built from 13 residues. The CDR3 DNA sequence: TGCAGCGTAACCGGGACAGGGGTTTACGAGCAGTACTTC. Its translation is CSVTGTGVYEQYF.

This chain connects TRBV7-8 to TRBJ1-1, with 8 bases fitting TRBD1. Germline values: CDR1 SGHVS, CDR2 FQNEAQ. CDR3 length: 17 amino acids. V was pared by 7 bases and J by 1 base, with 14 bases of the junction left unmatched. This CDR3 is CASTKSRAGGPNTEAFF. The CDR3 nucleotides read TGTGCCAGCACCAAAAGCCGGGCAGGGGGCCCGAACACTGAAGCTTTCTTT.

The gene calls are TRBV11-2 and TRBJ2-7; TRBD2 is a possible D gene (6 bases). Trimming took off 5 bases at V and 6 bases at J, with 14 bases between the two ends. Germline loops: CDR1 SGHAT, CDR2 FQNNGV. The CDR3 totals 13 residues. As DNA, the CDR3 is TGTGCCAGCAGCCCCCATGAAGCGGGCGAGCAGTACTTC. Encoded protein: CASSPHEAGEQYF.

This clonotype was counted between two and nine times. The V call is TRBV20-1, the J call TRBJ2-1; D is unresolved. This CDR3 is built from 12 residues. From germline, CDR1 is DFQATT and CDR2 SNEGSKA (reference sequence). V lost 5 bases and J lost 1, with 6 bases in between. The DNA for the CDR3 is TGCAGTGCTGAGCTATCCTACAATGAGCAGTTCTTC. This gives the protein CSAELSYNEQFF.

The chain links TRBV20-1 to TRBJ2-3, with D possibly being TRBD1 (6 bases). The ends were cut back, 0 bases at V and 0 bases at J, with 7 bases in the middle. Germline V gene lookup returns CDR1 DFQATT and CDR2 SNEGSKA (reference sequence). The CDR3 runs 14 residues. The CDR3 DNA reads TGCAGTGCTAGAGACAGGGGAAGCACAGATACGCAGTATTTT. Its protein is CSARDRGSTDTQYF.

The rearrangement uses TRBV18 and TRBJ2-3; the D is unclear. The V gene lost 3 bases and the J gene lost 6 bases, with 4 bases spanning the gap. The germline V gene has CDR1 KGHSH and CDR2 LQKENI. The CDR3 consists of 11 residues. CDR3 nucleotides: TGTGCCAGCTCACCTGGGGATACGCAGTATTTT. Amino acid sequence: CASSPGDTQYF.

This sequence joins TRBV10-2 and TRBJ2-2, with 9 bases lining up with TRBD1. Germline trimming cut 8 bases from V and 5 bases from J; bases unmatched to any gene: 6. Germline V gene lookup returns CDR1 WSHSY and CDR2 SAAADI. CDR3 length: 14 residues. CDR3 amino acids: CASRRTGETGELFF. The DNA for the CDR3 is TGCGCCAGCCGTAGGACAGGGGAGACCGGGGAGCTGTTTTTT.

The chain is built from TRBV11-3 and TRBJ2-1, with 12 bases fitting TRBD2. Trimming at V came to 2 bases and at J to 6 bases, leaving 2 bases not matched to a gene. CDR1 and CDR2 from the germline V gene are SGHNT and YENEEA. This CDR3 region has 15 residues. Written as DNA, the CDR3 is TGTGCCAGCAGCTTAACACTAGCGGGGGGCAATGAGCAGTTCTTC. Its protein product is CASSLTLAGGNEQFF.

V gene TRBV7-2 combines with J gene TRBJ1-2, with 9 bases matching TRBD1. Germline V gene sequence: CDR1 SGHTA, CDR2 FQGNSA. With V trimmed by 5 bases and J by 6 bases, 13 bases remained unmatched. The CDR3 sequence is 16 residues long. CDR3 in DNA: TGTGCCAGCAGCCCAGAGAACACAGGGGGCGAGAATGGCTACACCTTC. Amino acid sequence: CASSPENTGGENGYTF.

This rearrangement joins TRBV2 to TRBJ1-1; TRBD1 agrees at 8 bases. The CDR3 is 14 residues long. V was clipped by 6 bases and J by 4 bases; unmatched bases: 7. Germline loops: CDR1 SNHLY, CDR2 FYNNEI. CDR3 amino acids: CASSQTGAGTEAFF. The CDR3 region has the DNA TGTGCCAGCAGCCAGACAGGGGCCGGCACTGAAGCTTTCTTT.

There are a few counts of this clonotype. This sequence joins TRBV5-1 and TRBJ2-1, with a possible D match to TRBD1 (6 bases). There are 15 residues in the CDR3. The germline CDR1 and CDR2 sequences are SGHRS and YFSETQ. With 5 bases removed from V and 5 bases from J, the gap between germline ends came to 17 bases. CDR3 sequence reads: CASRFQGQGHNEQFF. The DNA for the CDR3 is TGCGCCAGCAGATTCCAGGGGCAGGGCCACAATGAGCAGTTCTTC.

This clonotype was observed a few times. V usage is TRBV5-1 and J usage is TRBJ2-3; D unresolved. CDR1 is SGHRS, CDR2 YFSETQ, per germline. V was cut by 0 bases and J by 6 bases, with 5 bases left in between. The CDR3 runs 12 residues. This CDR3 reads CASSLGLDTQYF. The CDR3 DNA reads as TGCGCCAGCAGCTTGGGCCTGGATACGCAGTATTTT.

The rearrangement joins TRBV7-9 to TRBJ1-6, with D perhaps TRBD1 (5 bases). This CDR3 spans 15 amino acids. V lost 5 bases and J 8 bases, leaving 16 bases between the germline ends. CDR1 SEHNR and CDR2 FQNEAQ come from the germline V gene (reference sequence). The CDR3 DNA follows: TGTGCCAGCAGCCGATTATTGGGGGAATATTCACCCCTCCACTTT. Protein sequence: CASSRLLGEYSPLHF.

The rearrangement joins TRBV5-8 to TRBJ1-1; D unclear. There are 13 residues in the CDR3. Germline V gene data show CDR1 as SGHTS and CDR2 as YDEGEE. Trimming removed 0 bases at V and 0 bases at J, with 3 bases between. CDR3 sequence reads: CASSLDMNTEAFF. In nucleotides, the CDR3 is TGTGCCAGCAGCTTGGACATGAACACTGAAGCTTTCTTT.

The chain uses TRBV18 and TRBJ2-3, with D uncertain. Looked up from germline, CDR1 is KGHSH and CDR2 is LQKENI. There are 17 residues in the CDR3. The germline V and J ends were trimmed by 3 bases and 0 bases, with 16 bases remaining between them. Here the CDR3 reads CASSPSLGTTSTDTQYF. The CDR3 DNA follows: TGTGCCAGCTCACCCTCCCTTGGAACTACTAGCACAGATACGCAGTATTTT.

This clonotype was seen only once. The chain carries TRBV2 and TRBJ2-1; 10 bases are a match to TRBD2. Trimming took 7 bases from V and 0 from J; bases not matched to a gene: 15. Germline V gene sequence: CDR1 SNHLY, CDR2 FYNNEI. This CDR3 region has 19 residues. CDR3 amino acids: CASKEGLAGVSGSYNEQFF. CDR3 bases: TGTGCCAGCAAGGAGGGGCTAGCGGGAGTAAGTGGCTCCTACAATGAGCAGTTCTTC.

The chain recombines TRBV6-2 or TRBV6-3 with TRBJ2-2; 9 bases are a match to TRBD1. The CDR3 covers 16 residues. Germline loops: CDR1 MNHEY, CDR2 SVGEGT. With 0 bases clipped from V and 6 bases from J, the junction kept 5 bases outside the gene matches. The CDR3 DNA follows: TGTGCCAGCAGTTACTCGGGACAGGGATCGTCCGGGGAGCTGTTTTTT. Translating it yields CASSYSGQGSSGELFF.

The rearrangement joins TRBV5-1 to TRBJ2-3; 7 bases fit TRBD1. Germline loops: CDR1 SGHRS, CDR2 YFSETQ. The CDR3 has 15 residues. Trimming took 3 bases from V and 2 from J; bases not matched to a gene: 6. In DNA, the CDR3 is TGCGCCAGCAGCTCGGGACAGATTCACACAGATACGCAGTATTTT. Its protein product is CASSSGQIHTDTQYF. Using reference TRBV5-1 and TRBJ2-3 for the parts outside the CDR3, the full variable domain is KAGVTQTPRYLIKTRGQQVTLSCSPISGHRSVSWYQQTPGQGLQFLFEYFSETQRNKGNFPGRFSGRQFSNSRSEMNVSTLELGDSALYLCASSSGQIHTDTQYFGPGTRLTVL.

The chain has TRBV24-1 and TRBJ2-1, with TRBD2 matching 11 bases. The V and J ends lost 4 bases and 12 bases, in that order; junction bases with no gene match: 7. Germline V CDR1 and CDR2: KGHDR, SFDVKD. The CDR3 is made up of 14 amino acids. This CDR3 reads CATSEPRLAGRQFF. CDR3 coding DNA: TGTGCCACCAGTGAACCGCGACTAGCGGGAAGGCAGTTCTTC.

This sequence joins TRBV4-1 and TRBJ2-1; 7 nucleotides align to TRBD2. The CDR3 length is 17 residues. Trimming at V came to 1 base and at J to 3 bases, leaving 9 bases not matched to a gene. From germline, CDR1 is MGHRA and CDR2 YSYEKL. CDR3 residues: CASSQAAGAGNYNEQFF. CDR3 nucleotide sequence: TGCGCCAGCAGCCAAGCTGCCGGAGCGGGAAACTACAATGAGCAGTTCTTC.

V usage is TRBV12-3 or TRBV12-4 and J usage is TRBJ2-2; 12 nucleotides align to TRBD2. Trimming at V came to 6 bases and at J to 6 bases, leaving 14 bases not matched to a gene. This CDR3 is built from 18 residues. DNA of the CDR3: TGTGCCAGCAGCAAGCAGACACTGACTAGCGGGAGCTCCGGGGAGCTGTTTTTT. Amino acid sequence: CASSKQTLTSGSSGELFF.

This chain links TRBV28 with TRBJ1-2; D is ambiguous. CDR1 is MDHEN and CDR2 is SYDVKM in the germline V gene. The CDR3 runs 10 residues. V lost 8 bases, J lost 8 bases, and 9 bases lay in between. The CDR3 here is CASSRGGYTF. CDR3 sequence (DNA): TGTGCCAGCTCTCGAGGGGGCTACACCTTC.